A selection of T cell receptor beta chains follows, all from one sample in a study of cytomegalovirus exposure and HLA in healthy donors. Generated by immunoSEQ multiplex PCR, the TCRdb table keeps only in-frame clones and is missing some. The sample contains 90,000 to 120,000 clones, around 80% of which appear only once. Sequencing input: PBMCs. All receptors come from a female donor in good health and CMV-seropositive. The CDR3 runs from the conserved cysteine through the conserved F or W. The D gene is left open where the match is weak. A clone size is listed for some rows: how often the clone was seen (once, few, many), or a class if it is expanded.

cdr3_nt cdr3_aa j_call d_call v_call clone_size
TGCGCCAGCAGCTTGGAGTCAGGGGCTGGAAACACCATATATTTT CASSLESGAGNTIYF TRBJ1-3 . TRBV5-1 .
TGTGCCAGCAGGCCCGGGACAGGGGGCGGTAGAAACGCCGGGGAGCTGTTTTTT CASRPGTGGGRNAGELFF TRBJ2-2 TRBD1 TRBV7-3 once
TGTGCCAGCAGCGTTTTAGCCCAAGAGACCCAGTACTTC CASSVLAQETQYF TRBJ2-5 . TRBV2 .
TGCGCCAGCAGCAAGACACTCCCGGAAAAACTGTTTTTT CASSKTLPEKLFF TRBJ1-4 . TRBV4-3 .
TGTGCCAGCAGTTCCGGACCGGGTCGGGGCTCCTACGAGCAGTACTTC CASSSGPGRGSYEQYF TRBJ2-7 . TRBV27 once
TGTGCCAGCAGCTTAGACAAGTTCTATGGCTACACCTTC CASSLDKFYGYTF TRBJ1-2 . TRBV7-2 once
TGTGCCAGCAGCTTGGGCCTCACAGATACGCAGTATTTT CASSLGLTDTQYF TRBJ2-3 . TRBV7-2 few
TGCGCCAGCAGCTCTACTAGCGGGGGTCCATCCGGGGAGCTGTTTTTT CASSSTSGGPSGELFF TRBJ2-2 TRBD2 TRBV5-1 .
TGTGCCAGCAGCTTAGGTTTAGTTCAGCCCCAGCATTTT CASSLGLVQPQHF TRBJ1-5 . TRBV7-8 .
TGTGCCTGGAGTACCACAGGCTATGGCTACACCTTC CAWSTTGYGYTF TRBJ1-2 . TRBV30 .
TGTGCCAGCTCCTTGGGGAAACAGGGGAATTGGGAAGCTTTCTTT CASSLGKQGNWEAFF TRBJ1-1 TRBD1 TRBV28 few
TGTGCCAGCAGTTCACAGGGGCCCTTGGGGGCTTTCTTT CASSSQGPLGAFF TRBJ1-1 TRBD1 TRBV28 .
TGTGCCAGCAGCTTAGTCAGCCAAGAGACCCAGTACTTC CASSLVSQETQYF TRBJ2-5 . TRBV7-9 .
TGCAGCGTTGCCGGCGGACAGGGCCCAAATCAGCCCCAGCATTTT CSVAGGQGPNQPQHF TRBJ1-5 TRBD1 TRBV29-1 .
TGTGCCAGCAGCCCCTCCCGAGGTTCTTTCACCGGGGAGCTGTTTTTT CASSPSRGSFTGELFF TRBJ2-2 . TRBV11-3 .
TGTGCCTGGAGTCCCTACGGCAGGGGGCATACCGGGGAGCTGTTTTTT CAWSPYGRGHTGELFF TRBJ2-2 TRBD1 TRBV30 .
TGTGCCAGCAGCCGAGGAGGTGGGGCCAACGTCCTGACTTTC CASSRGGGANVLTF TRBJ2-6 . TRBV7-2 once
TGTGCCAGCAGCGTCTTTTCGGGACTGGGAACCTACAATGAGCAGTTCTTC CASSVFSGLGTYNEQFF TRBJ2-1 . TRBV9 .
TGTGCCAGCAGTGAAATTGGGACAGCCTACGAGCAGTACTTC CASSEIGTAYEQYF TRBJ2-7 TRBD1 TRBV25-1 few
TGTGCCAGCAGTGGGACAGAAGTTGTCTCCTACAATGAGCAGTTCTTC CASSGTEVVSYNEQFF TRBJ2-1 TRBD1 TRBV28 once
TGTGCCAGCAGCGTAGGGATAAGAGGGAACACCGGGGAGCTGTTTTTT CASSVGIRGNTGELFF TRBJ2-2 . TRBV9 .
TGTGCCAGCAGCTTCGGAGTAGGCGGTGAGCAGTTCTTC CASSFGVGGEQFF TRBJ2-1 . TRBV5-4 few
TGCAGCGTTGAAGATACAGGGTGGACCGGGGAGCTGTTTTTT CSVEDTGWTGELFF TRBJ2-2 . TRBV29-1 .
TGTGCCAGCAGCGCCACCCCCACAGGGACTGGAAACACCATATATTTT CASSATPTGTGNTIYF TRBJ1-3 . TRBV9 few
TGTGCCACCAGCAGAGGGAGGGAGGGCACAGATACGCAGTATTTT CATSRGREGTDTQYF TRBJ2-3 . TRBV15 few
TGCGCCAGCACCCAGACTGGCAACAATGAGCAGTTCTTC CASTQTGNNEQFF TRBJ2-1 . TRBV5-1 .
TGTGCCAGCTCTGGACAGGGTAACTACGAGCAGTACTTC CASSGQGNYEQYF TRBJ2-7 TRBD1 TRBV28 few
TGTGCCAGCTCACCTTATAGCGGGACCGGGGAGCTGTTTTTT CASSPYSGTGELFF TRBJ2-2 TRBD2 TRBV18 .
TGTGCCAGCAGCACCCGAGCGGGCTTCGTCTACGAGCAGTACTTC CASSTRAGFVYEQYF TRBJ2-7 . TRBV9 .
TGCGCCAGCAGCCGATGGGGAATAACAGGGAACTCCTACGAGCAGTACTTC CASSRWGITGNSYEQYF TRBJ2-7 . TRBV4-1 .
TGTGCCAGCAGCCCGTACGGTCAGCCCCAGCATTTT CASSPYGQPQHF TRBJ1-5 . TRBV7-2 .
TGTGCCAGCAGCCTCACAGCGGGGGGGCGGGAGACCCAGTACTTC CASSLTAGGRETQYF TRBJ2-5 TRBD2 TRBV4-2 .
TGTGCCAGTAGCGACTTTATCCTAGCCAAAAACATTCAGTACTTC CASSDFILAKNIQYF TRBJ2-4 . TRBV19 once
TGTGCCAGCAGTCCTAAAAGGGACAGCTATGGCTACACCTTC CASSPKRDSYGYTF TRBJ1-2 TRBD1 TRBV6-5 .
TGTGCCAGCAGCGGACAGGGGGGCACTGAAGCTTTCTTT CASSGQGGTEAFF TRBJ1-1 TRBD1 TRBV5-5 .
TGCGCCAGCAGCCCCGGGATCAGCTCTCTGACAGATACGCAGTATTTT CASSPGISSLTDTQYF TRBJ2-3 . TRBV5-1 .